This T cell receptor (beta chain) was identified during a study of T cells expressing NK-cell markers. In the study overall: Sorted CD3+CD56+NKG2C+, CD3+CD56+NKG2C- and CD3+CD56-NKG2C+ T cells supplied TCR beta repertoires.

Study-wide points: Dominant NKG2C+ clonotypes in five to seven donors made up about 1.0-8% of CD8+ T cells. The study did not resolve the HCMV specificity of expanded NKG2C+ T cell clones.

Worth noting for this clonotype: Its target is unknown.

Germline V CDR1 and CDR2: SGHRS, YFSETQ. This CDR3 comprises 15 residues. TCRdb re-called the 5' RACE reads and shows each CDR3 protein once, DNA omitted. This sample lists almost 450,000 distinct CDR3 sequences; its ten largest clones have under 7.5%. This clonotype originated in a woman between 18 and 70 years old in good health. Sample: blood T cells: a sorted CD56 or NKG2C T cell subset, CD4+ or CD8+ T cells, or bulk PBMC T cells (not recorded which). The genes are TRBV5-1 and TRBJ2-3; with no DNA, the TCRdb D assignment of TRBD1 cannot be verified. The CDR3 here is CASSPSIGRGDTQYF. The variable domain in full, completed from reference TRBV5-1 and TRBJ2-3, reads KAGVTQTPRYLIKTRGQQVTLSCSPISGHRSVSWYQQTPGQGLQFLFEYFSETQRNKGNFPGRFSGRQFSNSRSEMNVSTLELGDSALYLCASSPSIGRGDTQYFGPGTRLTVL.